The sequence of this T cell receptor beta chain was determined in a study of cytomegalovirus exposure and HLA in healthy donors (dated by TCRdb to the late 2010s). For context, the study as a whole: In an earlier analysis of several hundred of the donors, less than 350 Gb of sequence data and 100 million or so unique TCR beta sequences from some 170 million T cells were reported. An early release that covered roughly 600 HLA-typed donors contained approximately 300 gigabases of sequencing data and approximately 85 million unique TCR sequences. The genetic ancestry cluster associated with self-reported Caucasian donors included around 76% of the 398 genotyped donors. The aim of the study was to test whether cataloging public T cell receptors could identify signatures of past pathogen exposure. The T cell repertoires of under 700 subjects were profiled by immunosequencing and related to cytomegalovirus serostatus. A separate validation cohort of approximately 120 different subjects was used in addition to the approximately 700-subject first cohort. To predict cytomegalovirus infection status, the study brought together high-throughput TCR immunosequencing, statistical association of individual TCRs with disease status, and machine learning. In a later analysis, previously published TCR beta repertoires from hundreds of donors were re-analyzed and high-resolution HLA genotyping was added so that TCR occurrence patterns could be studied. The later analysis used no new phenotypic data to find candidate immune exposures, relying instead on TCR beta sequences and their occurrence across donors. An earlier analysis of fewer than 750 of the donors used high-throughput TCR beta sequencing to judge whether each TCR beta V gene segment behaved as functional or pseudogenic. Donor age, sex, ethnicity and CMV serostatus were compiled together with the repertoire data. A later genetic analysis used genome-wide SNP genotypes for about 55% of the 666 donors, treating that subset as a discovery cohort. All discovery cohort repertoires had been generated using a single sequencing platform. Both class I and class II loci were covered by HLA typing, at four-digit resolution. The number of donors typed differed by locus, with roughly 620-640 for A, B, C, DRB1 and DQB1, around 520 for DQA1, about 610 for DPA1, and some 450 for DPB1. Because of strong linkage in the cohort, roughly five DR-DQ haplotypes were treated as single units for association and clustering. On average, around 240,000 unique TCR beta nucleotide sequences were sequenced per donor among 398 genotyped donors of the cohort, with 15% to 20% of those sequences being non-productive. On the study overall, not on this receptor specifically: A total of some 180 TCR beta chains were listed by the study as associated with cytomegalovirus. In both the original and validation cohorts, the classifier was reported to diagnose cytomegalovirus status with high specificity and sensitivity. A later analysis found that HLA-associated TCR beta chains were more clonally expanded and had lower generation probabilities than equally common non-associated chains. In a later analysis, several top co-occurrence clusters were reported to appear linked to parvovirus B19, influenza, CMV and Epstein-Barr virus. When HLA alleles, especially DR and DQ, strongly co-occurred, TCR associations were difficult to assign to individual alleles. According to a later genetic analysis, donors in an Asian-associated ancestry cluster had fewer N-insertions in productive TCRs than the approximately 710-donor mean. In a later analysis, about 16,000 TCR beta sequences were associated with specific HLA alleles at a false discovery rate of 0.05. Only TCR beta chains were sequenced in this cohort, and the absence of alpha or paired-chain data limited detectable features. Because HLA typing was missing for some donors at each locus, association tests included only the typed subset. A further reported finding was that TCR beta sequences accurately predicted the HLA-A and HLA-B alleles for most subjects in the first cohort. Roughly uniform sequencing depth across donors was assumed in presence/absence analyses, although this assumption may not hold. Most CMV-associated TCR beta chains appeared to be HLA-restricted in a later analysis, and the HLA associations seemed to be driven largely by CMV exposure. The 87-base-pair reads could not distinguish some IMGT-functional V segments, including TRBV6-2 and TRBV6-3, so those segments were excluded. According to the authors, the approach could potentially be generalized to other disease states and immunological phenotypes. A group of highly shared sequence variants was considered likely to be a technical artifact of the sequencing pipeline. Three of the identified cytomegalovirus-associated TCR beta chains were confirmed in vitro to be specific for cytomegalovirus antigens. V-gene and J-gene trimming of TCR beta chains was associated with a missense DCLRE1C variant in a later genetic analysis, and the association was replicated in an independent cohort. CMV serostatus was the only immune exposure information available for the cohort. In an earlier analysis of 500 to 650 of the donors, most TCR beta V segments appeared in productive rearrangements about 90% or about 30% of the time, broadly matching IMGT annotations. Correlated functional status among segregating V segments might be attributable to linkage disequilibrium, but an unknown experimental factor could not be ruled out. In a later analysis, TCR association rates were found to vary across HLA loci, with the most associated TCRs seen for DRB1 alleles and the fewest for HLA-C alleles. Over 15 rarely observed V segments, including chromosome 9 orphons, were excluded from the earlier analysis of just under 600 of the donors because counts were too low. Most TCR sequences were seen in very few donors, while some public TCRs were found in many individuals.

Library preparation was by the immunoSEQ multiplex PCR assay. For the multiplex PCR, a mixture combining 60 forward primers for TCR Vbeta segments and 13 reverse primers for TCR Jbeta segments was used. A multiplex PCR assay on genomic DNA amplified the CDR3 region of rearranged TCR beta genes. On the Illumina HiSeq System, the amplified TCR beta libraries were sequenced as 87-base-pair reads. The authors' pipeline ran thus. A later analysis counted approximately 76 million unique TCR beta chains across the approximately 700 repertoires, and about 10 million of these chains were shared by at least two donors. Raw reads were error-corrected and collapsed into unique sequences by a nearest-neighbor algorithm in which closely related sequences were merged to remove PCR and sequencing errors. CDR3 sequences were aligned to IMGT reference sequences to assign V, D and J gene segments. For a sequence to be retained, a match of at least six nucleotides was required to both a V gene segment and a J gene segment. A rearrangement counted as productive if the CDR3 had no stop codons and remained in frame with V and J, and every other rearrangement counted as non-productive. Following IMGT convention, CDR3 was defined as the stretch from the second conserved V-encoded cysteine to the conserved J-encoded phenylalanine. The earlier analysis of about 620 of the donors excluded sequences that lacked an unambiguous match to a single V gene segment. In an earlier analysis of approximately 560 of the donors, a V segment was called functional when productive rearrangements were above 56.7%, and segregating when the standard deviation between donors exceeded 5%. A statistical classification framework was developed to diagnose cytomegalovirus status using the catalog of TCR beta chain sequences. A later analysis assigned V and J genes by comparing TCR nucleotide sequences with IMGT/GENE-DB human TR gene sequences. In a later analysis, CDR3 sequences and most-parsimonious VDJ recombination scenarios were assigned using the TCRdist pipeline. In a later analysis, each TCR beta chain was defined by its CDR3 amino acid sequence together with its V-gene family, and reads without a unique V-gene family were excluded. In a later analysis, around 650 highly shared, low-generation-probability nucleotide sequences were removed to address suspected cross-contamination and a sequencing artifact. In a later analysis, a clonal expansion index was calculated for each public chain from normalized within-repertoire ranks of inferred template counts. In a later analysis, generation probabilities were computed with a VDJ recombination model fitted to out-of-frame rearrangements, and the resulting probabilities were checked against IGoR. In a later analysis, TCR-TCR, TCR-HLA and TCR-CMV co-occurrence was scored with hypergeometric tests, and a repertoire-size bias correction was applied to TCR pairs. In a later analysis, false discovery rates were estimated by permuting HLA or CMV assignments 20 times. In a later analysis, co-occurring TCRs were grouped using DBSCAN, with TCRdist sequence similarity added in when clustering inside HLA-allele-positive subsets. Repertoires with fewer than 30,000 or more than 120,000 public chains, plus five repertoires with anomalous nucleotide sharing, were excluded from co-occurrence clustering. TCRdb retrieved this table from immuneACCESS and kept in-frame rearrangements only. Not all clones are present; in checked studies, unresolved V genes account for under half, and no reason is known for the remainder. The V and J calls and clone size are taken from that table; D and trimming were inferred from the DNA. Here the sample has fewer than 120,000 clones; around three quarters occur a single time. Of the sample, roughly 1.3% is held by the ten largest clones.

Details on this clone: The antigen it recognizes is unknown. Base qualities are not recorded, but no much larger clone differs from it by a single base.

The cohort consisted of 600 to 700 healthy bone marrow donors. All cohort members were sampled while nominally healthy, although unrecorded immune exposures were likely present. The donor tested CMV seronegative, placing the donor among the roughly 350 seronegative members of the cohort. Each donor provided a peripheral blood sample, and peripheral blood mononuclear cells were used for TCR beta sequencing. Genomic DNA extraction from the blood cell samples was performed with the Qiagen DNeasy Blood Extraction Kit. V loses 5 bases at its end and J loses 0 bases; junction bases beyond the gene matches: 18. CDR1 and CDR2, per the germline V gene, are LGHNA and YSLEER. The CDR3 sequence holds 20 residues, the cysteine and phenylalanine included. Only the CDR3 DNA is retained, 60 bases long and in frame from the first base.

This chain is built from TRBV4-3 and TRBJ1-4, and 7 junction bases match TRBD1. This sequence was found in a woman aged 25 to 39 in good health and CMV-seronegative. The sample was PBMCs. The DNA sequence is as follows: TGCGCCAGCAGCTCAAGCCCTTCCGGGACAGAGATTGCAACTAATGAAAAACTGTTTTTT. It translates as CASSSSPSGTEIATNEKLFF.